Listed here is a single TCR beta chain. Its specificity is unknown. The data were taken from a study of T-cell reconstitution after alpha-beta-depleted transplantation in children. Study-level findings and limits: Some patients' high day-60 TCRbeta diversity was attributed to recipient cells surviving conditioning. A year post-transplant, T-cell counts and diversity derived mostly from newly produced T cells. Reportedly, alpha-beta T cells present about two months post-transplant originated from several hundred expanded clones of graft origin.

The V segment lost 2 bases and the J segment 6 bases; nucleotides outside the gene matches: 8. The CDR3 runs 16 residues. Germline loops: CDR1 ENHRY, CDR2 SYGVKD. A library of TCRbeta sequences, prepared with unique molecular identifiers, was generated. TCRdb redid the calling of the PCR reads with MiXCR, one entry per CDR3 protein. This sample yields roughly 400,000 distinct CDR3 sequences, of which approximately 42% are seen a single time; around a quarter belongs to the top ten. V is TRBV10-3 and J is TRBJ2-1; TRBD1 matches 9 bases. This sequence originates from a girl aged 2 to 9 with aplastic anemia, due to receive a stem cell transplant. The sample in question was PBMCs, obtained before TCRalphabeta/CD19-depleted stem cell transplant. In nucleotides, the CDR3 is TGTGCCATCAGTGAGGCCGGGACAGGGTCGGGCAATGAGCAGTTCTTC. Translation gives CAISEAGTGSGNEQFF.